This TCR beta chain was sequenced during a study of blood T cell repertoires in COVID-19. Study-wide background: Samples representing acute and convalescent COVID-19 were sourced from the United States, Italy and Spain. PBMCs, B-cell-depleted T cells, or T cells provided the cDNA or gDNA that made up the material.

The CDR3 totals 16 residues. V shed 8 bases, J shed 3 bases, and the junction held 11 bases outside the gene matches. Per germline, CDR1 MGHRA and CDR2 YSYEKL. Here immunoSEQ multiplex PCR was the method, and the copy in TCRdb shows in-frame clones only, minus some. This table holds some 58,000 clones, 75% to 85% found once. This clonotype was obtained from a human donor in a cohort sampled during active COVID-19. The sequencing input was peripheral blood. The J gene is TRBJ2-1, the V gene TRBV4-1; 9 bases are shared with TRBD1. CDR3 bases: TGCGCCAGCTCCCCACGAGAGGACAGGGGCTACAATGAGCAGTTCTTC. Translated, it gives CASSPREDRGYNEQFF.